This T cell receptor (beta chain) appears in the sequencing data of a study of beta chain features in type 1 diabetes. Germline CDR1 MNHEY, CDR2 SVGAGI. The V gene lost 6 bases and the J gene lost 3 bases, with 11 bases spanning the gap. CDR3 length: 13 amino acids. Via CD45RO/CCR7/CD25/CD127/CD95/CD27, cells of the CD4+ naive, central memory, regulatory and stem cell-like memory subsets were sorted. This clone has just a few counts. Its matching antigen is unknown. General study points: Type 1 diabetes patients had TCRB CDR3s that were shorter (moderately but significantly so) in all four CD4+ subsets.

TCRB transcripts that were expressed got sequenced, as all of the isolated RNA had been reverse transcribed. Using immunoSEQ multiplex PCR, the repertoire was profiled, and TCRdb retains in-frame clones only, with some absent. The sample includes about 190,000 clones, roughly 8% of them seen just once. This TCR came from a man aged 18-30 years with type 1 diabetes. The V gene is TRBV6-5, the J gene TRBJ1-1, with D uncertain. Sequencing used central memory CD4+ T cells from blood. CDR3 amino acids: CASSQDTYTEAFF. The CDR3 DNA reads TGTGCCAGCAGCCAAGACACTTACACTGAAGCTTTCTTT.